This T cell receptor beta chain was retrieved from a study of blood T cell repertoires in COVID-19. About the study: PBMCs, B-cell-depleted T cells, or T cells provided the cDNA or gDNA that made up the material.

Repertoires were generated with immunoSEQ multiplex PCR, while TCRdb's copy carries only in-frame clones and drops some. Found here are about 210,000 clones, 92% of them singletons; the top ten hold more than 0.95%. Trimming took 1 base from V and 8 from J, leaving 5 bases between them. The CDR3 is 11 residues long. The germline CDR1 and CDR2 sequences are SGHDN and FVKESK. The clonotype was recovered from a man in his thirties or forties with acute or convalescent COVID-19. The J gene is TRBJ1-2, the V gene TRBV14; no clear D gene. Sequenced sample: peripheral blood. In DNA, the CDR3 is TGTGCCAGCAGCCAAGGACTGGGCTACACCTTC. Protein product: CASSQGLGYTF.